These T cell receptor beta chains were read from a single sample in a study of vaccination effects on CD4 cells after COVID-19. No antigens are known for them. Sequenced by immunoSEQ multiplex PCR; TCRdb stores in-frame clones only, minus some. This table has approximately 31,000 clones, 72% appearing once. The sequences come from CD4+ T cells from PBMCs cultured with HCoV-229E spike peptides, collected after COVID-19 vaccination. The receptors come from a human donor who received a COVID-19 vaccine. The CDR3 runs from the conserved cysteine through the conserved F or W. The D gene is left open where the match is weak. Clone size, where shown, is once, few, many, or a class for clones that have expanded.

V gene	D gene	clone size	J gene	CDR3 protein	CDR3 DNA
TRBV5-1	NA	NA	TRBJ2-1	CASSLEGDSYNEQFF	TGCGCCAGCAGCTTGGAGGGGGACTCCTACAATGAGCAGTTCTTC
TRBV12-5	NA	NA	TRBJ2-7	CASGSQEYEQYF	TGTGCTAGTGGTTCACAGGAGTACGAGCAGTACTTC
TRBV5-1	TRBD2	few	TRBJ2-5	CASSPGGHQETQYF	TGCGCCAGCAGTCCGGGGGGGCACCAAGAGACCCAGTACTTC
TRBV10-3	NA	few	TRBJ2-2	CAISDSANTGELFF	TGTGCCATCAGTGATTCTGCTAACACCGGGGAGCTGTTTTTT
TRBV5-4	NA	few	TRBJ2-2	CASSLSSTGELFF	TGTGCCAGCAGCTTGTCTAGTACCGGGGAGCTGTTTTTT
TRBV30	NA	few	TRBJ2-2	CAWSGRAGELFF	TGTGCCTGGAGTGGCAGGGCCGGGGAGCTGTTTTTT
TRBV6-5	NA	NA	TRBJ2-7	CASSPDISPYEQYF	TGTGCCAGCAGTCCCGACATAAGCCCGTACGAGCAGTACTTC
TRBV25-1	NA	NA	TRBJ1-1	CASRTRGNTEAFF	TGTGCCAGCAGGACCAGGGGGAACACTGAAGCTTTCTTT
TRBV4-1	NA	NA	TRBJ2-7	CASSQDGGDEQYF	TGCGCCAGCAGCCAAGATGGCGGCGACGAGCAGTACTTC
TRBV15	NA	NA	TRBJ2-3	CATSRDRGPDTQYF	TGTGCCACCAGCAGAGACCGGGGACCAGATACGCAGTATTTT
TRBV4-1	TRBD2	NA	TRBJ2-1	CASSQISGISNNEQFF	TGCGCCAGCAGCCAAATCAGCGGGATAAGCAACAATGAGCAGTTCTTC
TRBV25-1	TRBD1	NA	TRBJ2-1	CASSEFPDRGGQFF	TGTGCCAGCAGTGAATTTCCCGACAGGGGCGGTCAGTTCTTC
TRBV14	NA	few	TRBJ1-1	CASSQSRGWGTEAFF	TGTGCCAGCAGCCAGTCGAGAGGATGGGGGACTGAAGCTTTCTTT
TRBV6-1	NA	NA	TRBJ2-5	CASSESVVSAETQYF	TGTGCCAGCAGTGAATCCGTAGTTAGCGCGGAGACCCAGTACTTC
TRBV5-1	NA	NA	TRBJ1-2	CASSLDRRESIDYTF	TGCGCCAGCAGCTTGGATCGCAGGGAGAGTATTGACTACACCTTC
TRBV7-9	TRBD2	NA	TRBJ2-3	CASSSNSGGARDTQYF	TGTGCCAGCAGCTCGAACAGCGGGGGGGCTCGGGATACGCAGTATTTT
TRBV18	NA	once	TRBJ1-4	CASSPLWGRNNEKLFF	TGTGCCAGCTCACCCCTATGGGGCAGGAATAATGAAAAACTGTTTTTT
TRBV15	NA	NA	TRBJ1-5	CATSRDNQPQHF	TGTGCCACCAGCAGGGATAATCAGCCCCAGCATTTT
TRBV18	TRBD2	NA	TRBJ2-7	CASSPTSGSYEQYF	TGTGCCAGCTCACCAACTAGCGGGAGCTACGAGCAGTACTTC
TRBV5-4	TRBD1	NA	TRBJ1-2	CASSNYRGDGYTF	TGTGCCAGCAGCAACTACAGGGGTGATGGCTACACCTTC
TRBV4-2	TRBD1	NA	TRBJ1-4	CASSQRQGFVEKLFF	TGTGCCAGCAGCCAGAGACAGGGATTCGTTGAAAAACTGTTTTTT
TRBV15	NA	NA	TRBJ1-3	CATSRGGAGQGNTIYF	TGTGCCACCAGCAGAGGAGGCGCAGGTCAGGGAAACACCATATATTTT
TRBV10-1	NA	few	TRBJ2-2	CASSETVGGELFF	TGCGCCAGCAGTGAGACGGTTGGCGGGGAGCTGTTTTTT